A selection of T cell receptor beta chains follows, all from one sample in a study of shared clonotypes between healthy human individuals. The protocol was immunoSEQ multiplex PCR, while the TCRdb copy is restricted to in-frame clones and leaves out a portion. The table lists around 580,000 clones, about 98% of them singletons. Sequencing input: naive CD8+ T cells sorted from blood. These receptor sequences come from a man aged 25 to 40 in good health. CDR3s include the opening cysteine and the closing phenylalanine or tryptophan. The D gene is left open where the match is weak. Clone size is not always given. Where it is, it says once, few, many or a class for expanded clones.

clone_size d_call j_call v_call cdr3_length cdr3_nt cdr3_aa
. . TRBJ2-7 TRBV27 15 TGTGCCAGCAGTGCCGCCGGGTCGACCGCCTACGAGCAGTACTTC CASSAAGSTAYEQYF
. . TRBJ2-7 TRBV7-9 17 TGTGCCAGCAGCCTCTCCACGGGCGGAGTCCTAAACTACGAGCAGTACTTC CASSLSTGGVLNYEQYF
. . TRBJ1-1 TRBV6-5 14 TGTGCCAGCAGTTACCGAGATCTCGCGGCTGAAGCTTTCTTT CASSYRDLAAEAFF
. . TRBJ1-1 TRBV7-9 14 TGTGCCAGCAGCTTAGCGGCAGGGAACACTGAAGCTTTCTTT CASSLAAGNTEAFF
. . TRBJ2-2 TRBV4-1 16 TGCGCCAGCAGCCAAGTTTCGGGGGCGGCCACCGGGGAGCTGTTTTTT CASSQVSGAATGELFF
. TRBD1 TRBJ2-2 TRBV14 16 TGTGCCAGCAGCCAGGATCGGACAGGGCGGAGCGGGGAGCTGTTTTTT CASSQDRTGRSGELFF
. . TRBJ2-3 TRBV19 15 TGTGCCAGCTCCGGAGGGACATCACTAACAGATACGCAGTATTTT CASSGGTSLTDTQYF
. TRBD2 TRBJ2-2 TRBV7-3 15 TGTGCCAGCAGCCCCGGGACTAGGAACACCGGGGAGCTGTTTTTT CASSPGTRNTGELFF
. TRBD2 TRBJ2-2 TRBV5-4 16 TGTGCCAGCAGCGATAGACTAGCGGGGAACACCGGGGAGCTGTTTTTT CASSDRLAGNTGELFF
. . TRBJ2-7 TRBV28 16 TGTGCCAGCAGCCCCACCTTGGGCGCGGGGTTGGAGGAGCAGTACTTC CASSPTLGAGLEEQYF
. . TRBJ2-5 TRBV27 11 TGTGCCAGCAGGAGAGGGGAGACCCAGTACTTC CASRRGETQYF
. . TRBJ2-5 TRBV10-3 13 TGTGCCATCAGTCGGACGGCGGGAGAGACCCAGTACTTC CAISRTAGETQYF
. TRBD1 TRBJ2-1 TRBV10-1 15 TGCGCCAGCAGTGAGTCCGGGGACAGGGGGAATGAGCAGTTCTTC CASSESGDRGNEQFF
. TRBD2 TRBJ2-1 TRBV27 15 TGTGCCAGCAGCCCGGGACTAGCGGGAGTCAATGAGCAGTTCTTC CASSPGLAGVNEQFF
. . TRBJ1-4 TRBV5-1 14 TGCGCCAGCAGCTTAAGGACAACTAATGAAAAACTGTTTTTT CASSLRTTNEKLFF
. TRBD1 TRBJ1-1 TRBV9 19 TGTGCCAGCAGTCCTAGCGGTGCGTGGACAGGGAGGCCCAGAACTGAAGCTTTCTTT CASSPSGAWTGRPRTEAFF
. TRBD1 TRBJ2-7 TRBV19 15 TGTGCCAGTAGTATATTGACAGGGGGAAGCTACGAGCAGTACTTC CASSILTGGSYEQYF
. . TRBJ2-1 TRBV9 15 TGTGCCAGCAGCCCCCCCCAGGACAGTAACAATGAGCAGTTCTTC CASSPPQDSNNEQFF
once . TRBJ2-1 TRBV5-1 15 TGCGCCAGCAGCTTGGTACAGACCGGGTACAATGAGCAGTTCTTC CASSLVQTGYNEQFF
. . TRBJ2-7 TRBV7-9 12 TGTGCCAGCAGCTTTAACTCCTACGAGCAGTACTTC CASSFNSYEQYF
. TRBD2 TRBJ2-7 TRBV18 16 TGTGCCAGCTCACCACCGACTAGCGGGGGCCTCTACGAGCAGTACTTC CASSPPTSGGLYEQYF
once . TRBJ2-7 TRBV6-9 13 TGTGCCCGGGCGCTAGCGGACAGAAGTGAGCAGTACTTC CARALADRSEQYF
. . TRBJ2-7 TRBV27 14 TGTGCCAGCAGTTTAGGGCAGGGCTCGTACGAGCAGTACTTC CASSLGQGSYEQYF
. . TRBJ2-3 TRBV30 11 TGTGCCTGGTTAAGACTAGATACGCAGTATTTT CAWLRLDTQYF
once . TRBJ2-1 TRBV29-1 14 TGCAGCGTTGAAGTGCGGAGCTCCTACAATGAGCAGTTCTTC CSVEVRSSYNEQFF
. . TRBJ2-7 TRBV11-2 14 TGTGCCAGCAGCCCGTGGGTGGGGTCCTACGAGCAGTACTTC CASSPWVGSYEQYF
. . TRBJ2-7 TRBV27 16 TGTGCCAGCAGTTTCCAACCCGCGGAGAGCCCCTACGAGCAGTACTTC CASSFQPAESPYEQYF
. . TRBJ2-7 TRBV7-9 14 TGTGCCAGCAGCCCGAACAGGGTTTTCAACGAGCAGTACTTC CASSPNRVFNEQYF
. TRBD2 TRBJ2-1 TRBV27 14 TGTGCCAGCAGCTACTCGGGAGGGCCTGATGAGCAGTTCTTC CASSYSGGPDEQFF
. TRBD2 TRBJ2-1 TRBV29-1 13 TGCAGCGTTTCAGCGGGAATCGTCGATGAGCAGTTCTTC CSVSAGIVDEQFF
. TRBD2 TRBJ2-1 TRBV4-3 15 TGCGCCAGCAGCCAAGGACTAGCGGGAGTAAATGAGCAGTTCTTC CASSQGLAGVNEQFF
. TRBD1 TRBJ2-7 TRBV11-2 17 TGTGCCAGCAGCTTAGGGAAGAGGGGACAGGGGTTCCGCGAGCAGTACTTC CASSLGKRGQGFREQYF
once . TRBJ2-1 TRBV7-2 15 TGTGCCAGCAGCTCATCCGGGACCACCGCAAATGAGCAGTTCTTC CASSSSGTTANEQFF
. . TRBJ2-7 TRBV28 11 TGTGCCAGCAGTATCGGGTCCGAGCAGTACTTC CASSIGSEQYF
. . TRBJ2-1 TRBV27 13 TGTGCCAGCAGTTTACGGGGGGCGGATGAGCAGTTCTTC CASSLRGADEQFF
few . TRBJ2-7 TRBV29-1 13 TGCAGCGTTGAAGAGGCAGACTCCTACGAGCAGTACTTC CSVEEADSYEQYF
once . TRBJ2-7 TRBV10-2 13 TGCGCCACCTGGGACGACGGTCTAGGTCAGCAGTACTTC CATWDDGLGQQYF
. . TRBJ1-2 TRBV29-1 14 TGCAGCGTTGACCCCCTAGGACACCAATATGGCTACACCTTC CSVDPLGHQYGYTF
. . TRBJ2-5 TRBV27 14 TGTGCCAGCAGTTGGCTGGGCTTACCAGAGACCCAGTACTTC CASSWLGLPETQYF
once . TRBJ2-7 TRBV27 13 TGTGCCAGCAGTTTTGACCAAACCGACGAGCAGTACTTC CASSFDQTDEQYF
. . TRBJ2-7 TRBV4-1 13 TGCGCCAGCAGCCAAGATCACTTATACGAGCAGTACTTC CASSQDHLYEQYF
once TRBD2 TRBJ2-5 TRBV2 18 TGTGCCAGCAGGGGACTAGCGGGAGCGTCGTGGGGAGAAGAGACCCAGTACTTC CASRGLAGASWGEETQYF
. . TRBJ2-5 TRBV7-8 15 TGTGCCAGTCGTTGGCTGGCGGGAAAGCCGGAGACCCAGTACTTC CASRWLAGKPETQYF
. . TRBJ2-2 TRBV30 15 TGTGCCTGGAGTTCCCTTAGCGCGAACACCGGGGAGCTGTTTTTT CAWSSLSANTGELFF